The 20 T cell receptor beta chains below were found in one sample sequenced in a study of T cells in Graves' hyperthyroidism and ophthalmopathy. RNA transcripts yielded amplified TCR beta CDR3 regions. During a first-round RT-PCR of the TCR CDR3, the HTBI primer set was used. TCRdb recomputed calls from the multiplex PCR reads with MiXCR, one row per CDR3 protein. The table lists about 610,000 distinct CDR3 sequences, 14% to 15% of them singletons. The specimen sequenced was blood. Every receptor here comes from a woman between 40 and 55 years old with Graves' ophthalmopathy.

V usage is TRBV18 and J usage is TRBJ1-2, with D uncertain. Between the trimmed V and J ends, which lost 2 bases and 8 bases, there was a span of 21 bases. The CDR3 covers 16 residues. CDR1 and CDR2 from the germline V gene are KGHSH and LQKENI. CDR3 nucleotides: TGTGCCAGCTCACCAGAGGGAGGGAATTTGGCGTACGGCTACACCTTC. This encodes CASSPEGGNLAYGYTF.

This clonotype came up many times. The genes are TRBV25-1 and TRBJ1-1; D possibly corresponds to TRBD1 (5 bases). Per germline, CDR1 MGHDK and CDR2 SYGVNS. V shed 5 bases and J shed 3 bases, with 22 bases lying between them. This CDR3 spans 17 amino acids. CDR3 loop: CASSPGHTYSTDTEAFF. As DNA, the CDR3 is TGTGCCAGCAGTCCCGGACATACCTATTCGACGGACACTGAAGCTTTCTTT.

This clonotype was counted at least ten times. The chain uses TRBV6-1 and TRBJ1-5, with D maybe TRBD1 (5 bases). The CDR3 has 15 residues. The germline V gene has CDR1 MNHNS and CDR2 SASEGT. Trimming took off 3 bases at V and 0 bases at J, with 9 bases between the two ends. CDR3 nucleotide sequence: TGTGCCAGCAGTGACGGGACGGCTAGCAATCAGCCCCAGCATTTT. Its translation: CASSDGTASNQPQHF.

In its sample, this clonotype was seen many times. The gene calls are TRBV7-2 and TRBJ2-7; D is unresolved. The V end was cut by 0 bases, the J end by 7 bases, with 13 bases between. The germline gives CDR1 SGHTA, CDR2 FQGNSA. This CDR3 comprises 14 residues. CDR3 coding DNA: TGTGCCAGCAGCTTAGCGGGGAATTCTAGGGAGCAGTACTTC. Its protein product is CASSLAGNSREQYF.

This clonotype was observed many times. This chain joins TRBV2 and TRBJ2-7; TRBD1 matches 9 bases. Germline CDR1 SNHLY, CDR2 FYNNEI. This CDR3 contains 14 residues. The V and J ends lost 7 bases and 5 bases, in that order; junction bases with no gene match: 9. Written as DNA, the CDR3 is TGTGCCAGCATCTCGGGACAGGGTAGGAACGAGCAGTACTTC. Its translation is CASISGQGRNEQYF.

The chain employs TRBV5-1 and TRBJ2-5; maybe TRBD1 (6 bases). Trimming took 0 bases from V and 4 from J, leaving 19 bases between them. The CDR3 sequence is 17 residues long. Germline V gene sequence: CDR1 SGHRS, CDR2 YFSETQ. CDR3 loop: CASSLDVSTGHRETQYF. The CDR3 DNA follows: TGCGCCAGCAGCTTGGACGTTAGTACAGGGCATCGAGAGACCCAGTACTTC.

This clonotype was counted many times. This sequence joins TRBV28 and TRBJ2-7, with 9 bases aligning to TRBD1. V gave up 4 bases and J gave up 7 bases; unmatched junction bases: 5. CDR1 MDHEN and CDR2 SYDVKM come from the germline V gene. The CDR3 has 13 amino acids. CDR3 bases: TGTGCCAGCAGTTCGGGACAGGGTGAAGAGCAGTACTTC. This sequence encodes CASSSGQGEEQYF.

CDR3 coding DNA: TGCAGCGTCATCGGCGGGGGGAACACCGGGGAGCTGTTTTTT. Amino acids: CSVIGGGNTGELFF. The J gene is TRBJ2-2, the V gene TRBV29-1, with 7 positions matching TRBD2. J gave up 1 base and V 6 bases, and 5 bases lay outside the gene matches. The CDR3 is made up of 14 amino acids. From germline, CDR1 is SQVTM and CDR2 ANQGSEA.

There are many counts of this clonotype. The rearrangement joins TRBV30 to TRBJ2-7, with 8 bases aligning to TRBD2. The CDR3 has 14 amino acids. Trimming took 2 bases from V and 5 from J; bases not matched to a gene: 8. CDR1 is GTSNPN and CDR2 is SVGIG in the germline V gene (reference sequence). As DNA, the CDR3 is TGTGCCTGGAGTTCGGGCGGGGGGTTCCACGAGCAGTACTTC. Its translation: CAWSSGGGFHEQYF.

The chain has TRBV20-1 and TRBJ2-5, with D possibly TRBD2 on 6 matching bases. The V and J ends lost 0 bases and 9 bases respectively, with 23 bases between them. Germline V gives CDR1 DFQATT, CDR2 SNEGSKA (reference sequence). This CDR3 spans 16 amino acids. The CDR3 protein is CSARDFVGTGSGAQYF. The CDR3 bases are TGCAGTGCTAGAGATTTTGTAGGAACTGGCTCGGGGGCCCAGTACTTC.

This clonotype was picked up many times. This chain links TRBV7-2 with TRBJ2-5; D remains unclear. The CDR3 totals 13 residues. V lost 1 base to trimming and J lost 3 bases, with 6 bases between them. The germline V gene encodes CDR1 SGHTA and CDR2 FQGNSA. The CDR3 is CASSLVVKETQYF. Written as DNA, the CDR3 is TGTGCCAGCAGCTTAGTGGTCAAAGAGACCCAGTACTTC.

The J gene is TRBJ2-4, the V gene TRBV20-1; 11 positions agree with TRBD1. Germline trimming cut 4 bases from V and 5 bases from J; bases unmatched to any gene: 1. Germline loops: CDR1 DFQATT, CDR2 SNEGSKA (reference sequence). The CDR3 has 13 amino acids. This CDR3 reads CSAMDRGQNIQYF. CDR3 DNA sequence: TGCAGTGCTATGGACAGGGGGCAAAACATTCAGTACTTC.

The chain uses TRBV24-1 and TRBJ2-2; 8 bases line up with TRBD1. Germline CDR1 and CDR2: KGHDR and SFDVKD. CDR3 length: 16 residues. V gave up 4 bases and J gave up 3 bases; unmatched junction bases: 6. CDR3 residues: CATSELTGAYTGELFF. CDR3 in DNA: TGTGCCACCAGTGAACTGACAGGGGCCTACACCGGGGAGCTGTTTTTT.

This clonotype was picked up a small number of times. CDR3 coding DNA: TGTGCCAGCAGCCAAGGGCGGGGAACTAACTATGGCTACACCTTC. Amino acids: CASSQGRGTNYGYTF. The V and J genes are TRBV3-1 and TRBJ1-2; D gene ambiguous. Between the trimmed V and J ends, which lost 1 base and 0 bases, there was a span of 9 bases. The germline V gene has CDR1 LGHDT and CDR2 YNNKEL (reference sequence). CDR3 size: 15 residues. The full variable domain, rest sourced from reference TRBV3-1 and TRBJ1-2, is DTAVSQTPKYLVTQMGNDKSIKCEQNLGHDTMYWYKQDSKKFLKIMFSYNNKELIINETVPNRFSPKSPDKAHLNLHINSLELGDSAVYFCASSQGRGTNYGYTFGSGTRLTVV.

This clonotype has ten or more counts. The rearrangement uses TRBV12-5 and TRBJ2-1; 7 nucleotides match TRBD1. Germline CDR1 reads LGHNT; CDR2 reads FRNRAP. The CDR3 extends over 16 amino acids. With 6 bases clipped from V and 4 bases from J, the junction kept 12 bases outside the gene matches. Written as DNA, the CDR3 is TGTGCTAGTGGACCGACAACCGGGACAGATTACAATGAGCAGTTCTTC. Protein product: CASGPTTGTDYNEQFF. Looking up the rest from reference TRBV12-5 and TRBJ2-1 gives the full variable domain: DARVTQTPRHKVTEMGQEVTMRCQPILGHNTVFWYRQTMMQGLELLAYFRNRAPLDDSGMPKDRFSAEMPDATLATLKIQPSEPRDSAVYFCASGPTTGTDYNEQFFGPGTRLTVL.

This chain connects TRBV19 to TRBJ1-1, with a tentative D call TRBD1 (6 bases). The CDR3 is made up of 13 amino acids. The germline V gene encodes CDR1 LNHDA and CDR2 SQIVND (reference sequence). Trimming pared 9 bases from V and 6 bases from J, leaving 17 bases between. The CDR3 sequence is CARSGPRGPEAFF. In DNA, the CDR3 is TGTGCCAGATCCGGGCCTCGGGGGCCTGAAGCTTTCTTT.

The chain carries TRBV20-1 and TRBJ2-7, with a tentative D call TRBD1 (6 bases). V lost 5 bases, J lost 2 bases, and 13 bases lay in between. Germline CDR1 DFQATT, CDR2 SNEGSKA (reference sequence). The CDR3 runs 13 residues. CDR3 loop: CSAPGTPAYEQYF. The CDR3 nucleotides are TGCAGTGCTCCCGGGACACCCGCCTACGAGCAGTACTTC.

This clonotype was counted only a few times. The genes are TRBV4-2 and TRBJ2-5; D gene unclear. CDR3 length: 15 amino acids. Germline CDR1 LGHNA, CDR2 YNFKEQ. The V and J ends lost 2 bases and 5 bases respectively, with 15 bases between them. In DNA, the CDR3 is TGTGCCAGCAGCCAATCCCCCGGGCAGGAGGAGACCCAGTACTTC. It encodes CASSQSPGQEETQYF.

This clonotype occurred many times. This chain uses TRBV11-1 with TRBJ2-2, with TRBD2 as a possible D gene (5 bases). V lost 5 bases and J lost 7, with 11 bases in between. The germline gives CDR1 SGHAT, CDR2 FQDESV (reference sequence). CDR3 size: 13 residues. For the CDR3, the DNA is TGTGCCAGCAGCCTCGGTGAGGGCGGGGAGCTGTTTTTT. Its protein is CASSLGEGGELFF.

The chain links TRBV11-2 to TRBJ2-7; a weak D match, TRBD2 (6 bases). V lost 5 bases and J lost 6, with 17 bases in between. The CDR3 length is 14 residues. Looked up from germline, CDR1 is SGHAT and CDR2 is FQNNGV. CDR3 loop: CASSPLGGTSEQYF. CDR3 DNA: TGTGCCAGCAGCCCCTTGGGTGGGACTTCCGAGCAGTACTTC.